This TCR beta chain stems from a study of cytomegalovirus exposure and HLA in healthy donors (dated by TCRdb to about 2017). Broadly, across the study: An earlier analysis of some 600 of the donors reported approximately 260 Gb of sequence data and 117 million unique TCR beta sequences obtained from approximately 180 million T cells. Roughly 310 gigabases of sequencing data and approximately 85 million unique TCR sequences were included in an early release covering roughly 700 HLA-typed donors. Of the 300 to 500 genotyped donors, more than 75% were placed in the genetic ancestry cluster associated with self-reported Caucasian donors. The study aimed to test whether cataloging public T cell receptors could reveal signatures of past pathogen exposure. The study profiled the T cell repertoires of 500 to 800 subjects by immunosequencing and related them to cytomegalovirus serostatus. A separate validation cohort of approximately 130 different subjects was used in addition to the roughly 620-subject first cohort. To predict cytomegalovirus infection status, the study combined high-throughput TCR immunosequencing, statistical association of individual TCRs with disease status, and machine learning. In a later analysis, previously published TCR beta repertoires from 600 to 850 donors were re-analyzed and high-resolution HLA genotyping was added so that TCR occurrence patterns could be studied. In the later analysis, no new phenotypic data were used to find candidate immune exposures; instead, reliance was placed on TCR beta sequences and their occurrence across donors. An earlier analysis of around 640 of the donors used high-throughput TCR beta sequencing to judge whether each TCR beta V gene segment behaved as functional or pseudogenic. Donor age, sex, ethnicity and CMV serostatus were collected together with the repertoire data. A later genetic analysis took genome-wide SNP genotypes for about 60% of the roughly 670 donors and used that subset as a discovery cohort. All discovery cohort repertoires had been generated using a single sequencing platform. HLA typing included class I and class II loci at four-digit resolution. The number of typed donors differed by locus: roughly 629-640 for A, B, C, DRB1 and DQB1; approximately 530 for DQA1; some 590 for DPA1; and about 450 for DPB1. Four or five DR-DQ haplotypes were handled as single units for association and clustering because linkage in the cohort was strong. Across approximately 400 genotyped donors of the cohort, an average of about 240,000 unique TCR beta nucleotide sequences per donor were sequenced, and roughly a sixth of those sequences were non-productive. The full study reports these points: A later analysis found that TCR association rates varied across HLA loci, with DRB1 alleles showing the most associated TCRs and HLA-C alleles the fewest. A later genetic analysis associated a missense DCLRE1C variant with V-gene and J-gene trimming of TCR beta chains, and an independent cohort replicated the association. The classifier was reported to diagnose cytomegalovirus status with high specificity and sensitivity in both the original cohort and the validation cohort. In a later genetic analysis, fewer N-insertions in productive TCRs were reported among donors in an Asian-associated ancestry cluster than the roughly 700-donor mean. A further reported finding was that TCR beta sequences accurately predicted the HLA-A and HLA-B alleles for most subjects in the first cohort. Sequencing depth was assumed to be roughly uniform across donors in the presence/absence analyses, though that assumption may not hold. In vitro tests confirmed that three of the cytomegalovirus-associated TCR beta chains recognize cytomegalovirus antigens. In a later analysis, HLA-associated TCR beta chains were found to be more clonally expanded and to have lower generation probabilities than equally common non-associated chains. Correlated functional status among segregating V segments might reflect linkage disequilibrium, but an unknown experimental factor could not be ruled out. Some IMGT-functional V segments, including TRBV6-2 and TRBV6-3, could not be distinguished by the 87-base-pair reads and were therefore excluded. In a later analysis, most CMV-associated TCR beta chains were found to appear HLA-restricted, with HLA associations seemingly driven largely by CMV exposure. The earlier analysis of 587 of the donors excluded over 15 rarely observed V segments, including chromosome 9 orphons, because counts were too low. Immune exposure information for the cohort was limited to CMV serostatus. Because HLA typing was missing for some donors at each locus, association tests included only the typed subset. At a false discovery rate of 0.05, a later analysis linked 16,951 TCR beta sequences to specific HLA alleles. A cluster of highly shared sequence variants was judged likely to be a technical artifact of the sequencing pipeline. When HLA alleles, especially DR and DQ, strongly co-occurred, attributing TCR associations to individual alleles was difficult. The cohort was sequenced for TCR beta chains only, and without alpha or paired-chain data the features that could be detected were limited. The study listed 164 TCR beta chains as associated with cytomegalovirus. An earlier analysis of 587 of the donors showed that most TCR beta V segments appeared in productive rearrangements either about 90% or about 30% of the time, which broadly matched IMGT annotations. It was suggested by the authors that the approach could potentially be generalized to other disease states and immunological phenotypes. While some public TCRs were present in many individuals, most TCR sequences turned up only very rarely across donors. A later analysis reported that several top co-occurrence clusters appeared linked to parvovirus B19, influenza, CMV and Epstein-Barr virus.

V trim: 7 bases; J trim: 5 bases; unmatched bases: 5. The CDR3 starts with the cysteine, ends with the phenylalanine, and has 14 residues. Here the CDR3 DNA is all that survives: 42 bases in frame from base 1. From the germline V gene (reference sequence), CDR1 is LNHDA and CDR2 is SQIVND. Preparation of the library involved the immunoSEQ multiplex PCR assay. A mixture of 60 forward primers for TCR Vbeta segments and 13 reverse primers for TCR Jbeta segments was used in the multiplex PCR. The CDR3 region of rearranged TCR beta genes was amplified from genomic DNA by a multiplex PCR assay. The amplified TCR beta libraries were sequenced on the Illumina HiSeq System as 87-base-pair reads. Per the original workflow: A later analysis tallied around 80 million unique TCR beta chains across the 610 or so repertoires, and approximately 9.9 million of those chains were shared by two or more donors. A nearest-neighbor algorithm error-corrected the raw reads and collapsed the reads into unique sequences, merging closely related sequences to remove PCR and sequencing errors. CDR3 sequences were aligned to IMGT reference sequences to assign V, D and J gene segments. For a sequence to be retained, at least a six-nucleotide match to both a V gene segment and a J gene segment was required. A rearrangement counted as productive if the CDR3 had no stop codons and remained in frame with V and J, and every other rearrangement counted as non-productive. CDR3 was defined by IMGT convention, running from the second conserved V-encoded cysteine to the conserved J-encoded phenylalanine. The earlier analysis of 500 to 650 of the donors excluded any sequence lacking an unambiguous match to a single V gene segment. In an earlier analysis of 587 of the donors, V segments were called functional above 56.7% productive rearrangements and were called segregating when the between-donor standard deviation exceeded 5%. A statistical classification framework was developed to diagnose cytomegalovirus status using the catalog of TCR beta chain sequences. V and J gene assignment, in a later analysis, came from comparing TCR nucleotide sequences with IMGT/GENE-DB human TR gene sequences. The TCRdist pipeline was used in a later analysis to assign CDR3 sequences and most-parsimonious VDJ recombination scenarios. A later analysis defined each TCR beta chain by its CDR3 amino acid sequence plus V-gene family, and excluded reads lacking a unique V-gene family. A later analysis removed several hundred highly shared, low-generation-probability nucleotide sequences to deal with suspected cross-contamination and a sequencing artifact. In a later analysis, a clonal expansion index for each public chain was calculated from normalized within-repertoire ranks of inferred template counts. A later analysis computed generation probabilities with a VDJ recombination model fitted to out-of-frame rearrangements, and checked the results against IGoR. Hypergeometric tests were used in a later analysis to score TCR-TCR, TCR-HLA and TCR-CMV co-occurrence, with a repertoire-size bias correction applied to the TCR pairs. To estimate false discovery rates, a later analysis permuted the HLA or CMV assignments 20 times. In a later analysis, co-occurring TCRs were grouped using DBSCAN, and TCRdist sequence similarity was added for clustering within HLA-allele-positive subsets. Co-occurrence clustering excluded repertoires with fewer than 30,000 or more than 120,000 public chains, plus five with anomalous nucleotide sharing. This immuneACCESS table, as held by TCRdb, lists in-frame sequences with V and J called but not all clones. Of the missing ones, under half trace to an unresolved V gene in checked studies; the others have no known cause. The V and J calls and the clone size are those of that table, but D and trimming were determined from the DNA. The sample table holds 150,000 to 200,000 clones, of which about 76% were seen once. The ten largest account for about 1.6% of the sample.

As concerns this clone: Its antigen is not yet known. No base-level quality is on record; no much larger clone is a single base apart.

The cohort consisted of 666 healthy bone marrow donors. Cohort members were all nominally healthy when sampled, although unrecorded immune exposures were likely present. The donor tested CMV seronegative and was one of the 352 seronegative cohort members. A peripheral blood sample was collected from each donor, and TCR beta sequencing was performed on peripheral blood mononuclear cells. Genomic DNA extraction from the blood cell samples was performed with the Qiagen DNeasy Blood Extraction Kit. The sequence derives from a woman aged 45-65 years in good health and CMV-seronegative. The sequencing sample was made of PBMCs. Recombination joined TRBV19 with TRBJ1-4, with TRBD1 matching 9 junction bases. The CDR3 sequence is CASMEGTGNEKLFF. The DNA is TGTGCCAGTATGGAGGGGACAGGGAATGAAAAACTGTTTTTT.